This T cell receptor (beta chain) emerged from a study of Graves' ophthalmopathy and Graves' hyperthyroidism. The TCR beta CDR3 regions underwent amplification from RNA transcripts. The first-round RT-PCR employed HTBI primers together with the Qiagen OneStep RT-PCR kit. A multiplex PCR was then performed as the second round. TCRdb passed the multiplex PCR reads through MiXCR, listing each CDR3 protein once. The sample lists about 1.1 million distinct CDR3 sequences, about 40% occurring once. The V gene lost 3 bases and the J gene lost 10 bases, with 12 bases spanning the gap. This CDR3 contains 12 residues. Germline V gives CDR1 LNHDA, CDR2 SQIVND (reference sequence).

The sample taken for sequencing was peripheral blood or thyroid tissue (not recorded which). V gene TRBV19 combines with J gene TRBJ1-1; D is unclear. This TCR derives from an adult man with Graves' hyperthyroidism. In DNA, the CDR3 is TGTGCCAGTAGTATCGGGCCCGTCGGAGCTTTCTTT. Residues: CASSIGPVGAFF. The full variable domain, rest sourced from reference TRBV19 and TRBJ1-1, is DGGITQSPKYLFRKEGQNVTLSCEQNLNHDAMYWYRQDPGQGLRLIYYSQIVNDFQKGDIAEGYSVSREKKESFPLTVTSAQKNPTAFYLCASSIGPVGAFFGQGTRLTVV.